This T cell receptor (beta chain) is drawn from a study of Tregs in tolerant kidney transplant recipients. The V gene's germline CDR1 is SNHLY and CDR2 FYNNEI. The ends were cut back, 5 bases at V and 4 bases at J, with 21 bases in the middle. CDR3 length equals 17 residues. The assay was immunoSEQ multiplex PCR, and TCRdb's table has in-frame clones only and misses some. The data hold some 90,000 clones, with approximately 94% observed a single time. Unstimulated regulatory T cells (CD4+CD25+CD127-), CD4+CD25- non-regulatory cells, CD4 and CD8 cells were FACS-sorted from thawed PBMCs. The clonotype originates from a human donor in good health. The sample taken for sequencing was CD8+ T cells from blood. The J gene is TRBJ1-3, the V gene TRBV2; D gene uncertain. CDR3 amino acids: CASSTNSPRGIGNTIYF. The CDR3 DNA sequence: TGTGCCAGCAGTACAAACAGTCCCCGGGGTATCGGAAACACCATATATTTT. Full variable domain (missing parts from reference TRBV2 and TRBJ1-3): EPEVTQTPSHQVTQMGQEVILRCVPISNHLYFYWYRQILGQKVEFLVSFYNNEISEKSEIFDDQFSVERPDGSNFTLKIRSTKLEDSAMYFCASSTNSPRGIGNTIYFGEGSWLTVV.